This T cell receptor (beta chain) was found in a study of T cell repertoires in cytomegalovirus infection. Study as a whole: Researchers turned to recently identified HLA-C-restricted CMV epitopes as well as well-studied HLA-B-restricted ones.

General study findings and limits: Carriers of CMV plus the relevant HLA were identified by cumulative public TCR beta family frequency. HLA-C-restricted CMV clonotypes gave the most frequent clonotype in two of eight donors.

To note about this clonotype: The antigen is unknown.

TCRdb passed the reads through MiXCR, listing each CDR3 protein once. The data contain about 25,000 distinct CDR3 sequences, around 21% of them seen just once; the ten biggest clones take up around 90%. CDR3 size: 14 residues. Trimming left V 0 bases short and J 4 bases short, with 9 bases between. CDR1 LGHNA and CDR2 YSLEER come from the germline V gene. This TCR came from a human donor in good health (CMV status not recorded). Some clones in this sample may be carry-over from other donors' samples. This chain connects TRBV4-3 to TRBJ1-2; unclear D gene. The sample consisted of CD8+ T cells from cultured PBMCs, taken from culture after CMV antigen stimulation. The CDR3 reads CASSQEQRLYGYTF. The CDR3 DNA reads TGCGCCAGCAGCCAAGAGCAGCGCCTCTATGGCTACACCTTC.